This TCR beta chain was retrieved from a study of blood T cell repertoires in COVID-19 (dated by TCRdb to about 2020). For the study in its entirety: The collaborator samples originated in the United States, Italy and Spain and spanned the acute and convalescent phases of COVID-19. The prospective study material was composed of cDNA or gDNA derived from T cells, B-cell-depleted T cells, or PBMCs. The dataset comprised deeply sampled blood TCRbeta repertoires from subjects exposed to, actively infected with, or recovered from COVID-19. The repertoires were released in a freely available public database intended as a resource for research on the immune response to SARS-CoV-2. Samples came from the ongoing ImmuneRACE study (first 160 participants) plus 1,254 subjects from 6 global collaborators. The sample metadata nearly always contained a de-identified subject ID, COVID-19 status, age in years and sex. HLA class I and class II types, where available, came from metadata supplied by the sample provider rather than from assay-based typing.

General conclusions and limits of the study: The quantity of clinical and demographic metadata differed by source and by participant and was supplied without curation.

V is reduced by 4 bases and J by 4 bases, leaving a spacing of 7 bases between them. The germline V gene gives CDR1 as SGHTS and CDR2 as YDEGEE. Measured from the cysteine to the phenylalanine, the CDR3 is 12 residues long. The DNA shown is the 36-base CDR3, in frame from base 1. Another Seattle source contributed samples from volunteer blood donors who had recovered from COVID-19. Collaborating institutions collected whole blood in K2EDTA tubes following their own protocols. For TCRbeta analysis, collaborator samples were shipped as frozen whole blood, as isolated PBMCs, or as DNA extracted from either sample type. TCRbeta CDR3 regions were amplified from genomic DNA using the immunoSEQ Assay, a bias-controlled multiplex PCR. From the authors' description of their analysis: The number of nucleated cells in each sample was estimated from the amplification of reference gene primers within the assay. To quantify the absolute abundance of each unique TCRbeta CDR3 rearrangement, sequence reads were collapsed and filtered. For each sample, productive Simpson clonality was calculated by taking the square root of Simpson's diversity index across productive rearrangements. The clones in this table, taken by TCRdb from immuneACCESS, are in-frame only. Not every clone is retained; where verified, under half of the shortfall comes from an unresolved V gene, and the cause of the rest is unknown. D and trimming were read from the DNA, whereas the V and J calls and clone size are those reported in that table. This sample holds about 200,000 clones; about 88% were observed only once. The top ten constitute around 6.6% of the sample.

Concerning this clone itself: The clone's antigen remains unknown. There are no base qualities to consult, and no much larger clone falls within one base.

The chain is made from TRBV5-8 and TRBJ2-3, with the D segment identity uncertain. Sequencing input: peripheral blood. The origin of this receptor is a woman in her thirties or forties who had recovered from COVID-19. The nucleotides are TGTGCCAGCAGCCTTCGTGCAGATACGCAGTATTTT. The resulting protein is CASSLRADTQYF. The entire variable domain, with the stretches around the CDR3 drawn from the reference TRBV5-8 and TRBJ2-3 proteins, is EAGVTQSPTHLIKTRGQQATLRCSPISGHTSVYWYQQALGLGLQFLLWYDEGEERNRGNFPPRFSGRQFPNYSSELNVNALELEDSALYLCASSLRADTQYFGPGTRLTVL.